The next 7 T cell receptor beta chains were all read from a single sample in a study of cytotoxic CD8 clonotypes in ibrutinib-treated CLL. The method was immunoSEQ multiplex PCR; TCRdb's version includes in-frame clones alone and lacks a portion of them. The table records approximately 170,000 clones, over 75% of them present only once. The material sequenced was PBMCs, taken at disease progression, from a patient treated with ibrutinib. These receptor sequences come from a human donor with chronic lymphocytic leukemia.

The chain couples TRBV5-6 to TRBJ1-2; 12 bases align to TRBD1. The germline V gene encodes CDR1 SGHDT and CDR2 YYEEEE. The CDR3 has 15 residues. V was clipped by 0 bases and J by 8 bases; unmatched bases: 5. DNA for the CDR3: TGTGCCAGCAGCTTGGCAGCCGGGACAGGGGGCGGCTACACCTTC. Translation: CASSLAAGTGGGYTF.

This clone was seen more than once but under ten times. V usage is TRBV4-1 and J usage is TRBJ1-5, with D unresolved. The CDR3 contains 13 residues. Germline assignment: CDR1 MGHRA and CDR2 YSYEKL. Trimming shortened V by 0 bases and J by 4 bases, and 4 bases separated the two germline ends. The CDR3 here is CASSQEDNQPQHF. The CDR3 DNA reads as TGCGCCAGCAGCCAAGAAGATAATCAGCCCCAGCATTTT.

The table lists this clone with a few counts. The rearrangement uses TRBV7-8 and TRBJ2-5; D may be TRBD1 (5 bases). Trimming removed 1 base from V and 0 bases from J, with 15 bases in between. CDR1 is SGHVS, CDR2 FQNEAQ, per germline. This CDR3 is 17 amino acids long. The CDR3 is CASSLEVPAGYQETQYF. CDR3 DNA: TGTGCCAGCAGCTTAGAGGTACCGGCAGGGTACCAAGAGACCCAGTACTTC.

The V gene is TRBV29-1, the J gene TRBJ2-2; D may correspond to TRBD1 or TRBD2 (5 bases each). The germline gives CDR1 SQVTM, CDR2 ANQGSEA. Trimming took 6 bases from V and 3 from J, leaving 17 bases between them. CDR3 size: 15 residues. The CDR3 sequence is CSVIGPGADTGELFF. Written as DNA, the CDR3 is TGCAGCGTGATAGGACCCGGGGCGGACACCGGGGAGCTGTTTTTT.

The chain links TRBV30 to TRBJ1-1, with TRBD1 matching over 10 bases. V shed 2 bases, J shed 4 bases, and the junction held 7 bases outside the gene matches. CDR3 size: 15 residues. Germline CDR1 and CDR2: GTSNPN and SVGIG (reference sequence). CDR3 DNA sequence: TGTGCCTGGAGTCCACGACAGGGGGCGGGCACTGAAGCTTTCTTT. Translating gives CAWSPRQGAGTEAFF.

The chain combines TRBV7-2 with TRBJ2-1; TRBD2 matches at 14 bases. The V segment lost 3 bases and the J segment 6 bases; nucleotides outside the gene matches: 1. Germline V lookup: CDR1 SGHTA, CDR2 FQGNSA. The CDR3 consists of 15 residues. The CDR3 spells CASSLTSGRGNEQFF. The CDR3, as DNA: TGTGCCAGCAGCTTGACTAGCGGGAGGGGCAATGAGCAGTTCTTC.

The chain uses TRBV11-3 and TRBJ1-2; D is possibly TRBD1 (6 bases). Germline CDR1 and CDR2: SGHNT and YENEEA. This CDR3 has 13 residues. The germline V and J ends were trimmed by 6 bases and 5 bases, with 13 bases remaining between them. The CDR3 DNA reads TGTGCCAGCAGTCCGCGGGGGGCTTATGGCTACACCTTC. This encodes CASSPRGAYGYTF.